The T cell receptor (beta chain) described here comes from a study of technical replicates of blood from several donors. Profiled with immunoSEQ multiplex PCR; TCRdb holds only in-frame clones, not every one. The sample yields 85,000 to 100,000 clones, roughly 94% seen once. CDR3 length: 16 amino acids. The V gene end was trimmed by 5 bases and the J gene end by 2 bases; junction bases not matched to a gene: 9. Germline CDR1 and CDR2: GTSNPN and SVGIG (reference sequence). The sequence derives from a human donor in good health. V is TRBV30 and J is TRBJ1-5; 10 nucleotides match TRBD1. The sequencing sample was made of T cells isolated from PBMCs. In DNA, the CDR3 is TGTGCCTGGTCCCCCCTGGGGACAGGGGGCAATCAGCCCCAGCATTTT. It specifies CAWSPLGTGGNQPQHF.